The 28 T cell receptor beta chains below come from one sample, sequenced in a study of cytomegalovirus exposure and HLA in healthy donors. This PCR relied on a set of 60 Vbeta primers and 13 Jbeta primers. Sequencing was performed with immunoSEQ multiplex PCR; in TCRdb, only in-frame clones are kept and a portion is missing. The sample lists roughly 160,000 clones, over 80% occurring once. The specimen sequenced was PBMCs. Receptors originate from a boy between 2 and 10 years old in good health and CMV-seronegative.

CDR3 loop: CASSVRDNNNEQFF. CDR3 DNA: TGTGCCAGCAGCGTCCGGGACAACAACAATGAGCAGTTCTTC. The chain has TRBV9 and TRBJ2-1; a weak D match, TRBD1 (6 bases). CDR1 is SGDLS, CDR2 YYNGEE, per germline. V lost 2 bases to trimming and J lost 5 bases, with 11 bases between them. This CDR3 contains 14 residues.

The table lists this clone with a few counts. This rearrangement joins TRBV6-5 to TRBJ2-7, with TRBD1 as a possible D gene (5 bases). CDR1 and CDR2 (germline): MNHEY, SVGAGI. This CDR3 comprises 13 residues. V was pared by 2 bases and J by 1 base, with 6 bases between. CDR3 amino acids: CASSYDSSYEQYF. In nucleotides, the CDR3 is TGTGCCAGCAGTTACGACAGTTCCTACGAGCAGTACTTC.

The chain carries TRBV23-1 and TRBJ2-7; 9 positions agree with TRBD1. TRBV23-1 has ORF status, its function being uncertain. Unmatched junction bases numbered 8, after V lost 4 bases and J lost 4 bases. This CDR3 contains 15 residues. The CDR3 nucleotides are TGCGCCAGCAGTCCCCTCCCGGGACAGGGTTACGAGCAGTACGTC. Protein: CASSPLPGQGYEQYV.

The chain employs TRBV4-1 and TRBJ2-7, with 8 bases lining up with TRBD2. The V gene's germline CDR1 is MGHRA and CDR2 YSYEKL. This CDR3 contains 15 residues. Germline trimming cut 5 bases from V and 1 base from J; bases unmatched to any gene: 7. The CDR3 DNA follows: TGCGCCAGCAGCGTAAGCTCGGGAGGGTCCTACGAGCAGTACTTC. It is translated as CASSVSSGGSYEQYF.

CDR3 in DNA: TGTGCCAGCAGTTATAAAAATGAGCAGTTCTTC. Translation gives CASSYKNEQFF. This chain joins TRBV6-6 and TRBJ2-1; the D is unclear. Looked up from germline, CDR1 is MNHNY and CDR2 is SVGAGI (reference sequence). This CDR3 comprises 11 residues. V was shortened by 3 bases and J by 7 bases, with 4 bases between the two germline ends.

As to this clone: Other nucleotide sequences from this sample produce the same CDR3. Written as DNA, the CDR3 is TGCGCCAGCAGCTTGGCTTCCGGGGGGGCTACCGGGGAGCTGTTTTTT. Its protein product is CASSLASGGATGELFF. The chain couples TRBV5-1 to TRBJ2-2; TRBD2 aligns across 8 bases. The length of the CDR3 is 16 residues. CDR1 and CDR2 from the germline V gene are SGHRS and YFSETQ. V dropped 0 bases and J dropped 5; count of bases not matched to a gene: 6.

The chain's CDR3 is CAWKGGEAPYNEQFF. The CDR3, as DNA: TGTGCCTGGAAAGGGGGAGAGGCCCCATACAATGAGCAGTTCTTC. The chain uses TRBV30 and TRBJ2-1; tentative D call: TRBD1 (6 bases). Trimming removed 4 bases at V and 4 bases at J, with 17 bases between. The V gene's germline CDR1 is GTSNPN and CDR2 SVGIG (reference sequence). The CDR3 has 15 residues.

The genes are TRBV6-5 and TRBJ1-1, with D unclear. Per germline, CDR1 MNHEY and CDR2 SVGAGI. This CDR3 is built from 14 residues. The V and J ends lost 7 bases and 0 bases respectively, with 12 bases between them. CDR3 DNA: TGTGCCAGCAAAAAGAGGGAGTTGAACACTGAAGCTTTCTTT. Its protein product is CASKKRELNTEAFF.

This clone was seen just once. The chain couples TRBV9 to TRBJ1-3; 10 nucleotides line up with TRBD1. The CDR3 loop spans 18 amino acids. CDR1 and CDR2 (germline): SGDLS, YYNGEE. V was pared by 2 bases and J by 3 bases, with 11 bases of the junction left unmatched. CDR3 region: CASSVLGTGTGVGNTIYF. CDR3 DNA: TGTGCCAGCAGCGTGTTGGGCACCGGGACAGGGGTTGGAAACACCATATATTTT.

The J gene is TRBJ2-1, the V gene TRBV6-6; TRBD1 agrees at 9 bases. The CDR3 extends over 16 amino acids. The V segment lost 6 bases and the J segment 3 bases; nucleotides outside the gene matches: 9. The germline V gene has CDR1 MNHNY and CDR2 SVGAGI (reference sequence). The CDR3 DNA is TGTGCCAGCAGGCGCCTTAGGACAGGGGACTACAATGAGCAGTTCTTC. This codes for CASRRLRTGDYNEQFF.

The chain is built from TRBV7-9 and TRBJ2-1, with D uncertain. V was clipped by 2 bases and J by 7 bases, with 15 bases between them. The CDR3 runs 15 residues. Germline loops: CDR1 SEHNR, CDR2 FQNEAQ (reference sequence). Here the CDR3 reads CASSLTFAASNEQFF. As DNA, the CDR3 is TGTGCCAGCAGCTTAACCTTTGCGGCCTCGAATGAGCAGTTCTTC.

This chain links TRBV4-1 with TRBJ2-1; 8 positions match TRBD1. The ends lost 2 bases at V and 7 bases at J; junction bases unmatched: 7. The CDR3 runs to 15 residues. Germline loops: CDR1 MGHRA, CDR2 YSYEKL. The CDR3 DNA follows: TGCGCCAGCAGCCAATGGCAGGGGGCTGGGAATGAGCAGTTCTTC. Translation gives CASSQWQGAGNEQFF.

The V and J genes are TRBV9 and TRBJ1-2, with TRBD1 matching over 11 bases. Germline values: CDR1 SGDLS, CDR2 YYNGEE. After removal of 4 bases from V and 2 bases from J, the junction contained 7 bases not matched to a gene. There are 16 residues in the CDR3. CDR3: CASSKLGTGGNYGYTF. The CDR3 DNA is TGTGCCAGCAGCAAACTCGGGACAGGGGGGAACTATGGCTACACCTTC.

V gene TRBV20-1 combines with J gene TRBJ2-1; D is unclear. V gave up 5 bases and J gave up 1 base, with 3 bases separating them. Germline CDR1 reads DFQATT; CDR2 reads SNEGSKA (reference sequence). The CDR3 has 11 residues. CDR3 region: CSAYSYNEQFF. The CDR3 DNA reads as TGCAGTGCTTATTCCTACAATGAGCAGTTCTTC.

The chain combines TRBV6-1 with TRBJ2-7; D may be TRBD2 (5 bases). The V end was cut by 3 bases, the J end by 1 base, with 10 bases between. CDR3 size: 14 residues. CDR1 is MNHNS and CDR2 is SASEGT in the germline V gene. This chain's CDR3 is CASSEVDYSYEQYV. CDR3 nucleotides: TGTGCCAGCAGTGAGGTAGACTATTCCTACGAGCAGTACGTC.

The J gene is TRBJ2-3, the V gene TRBV4-1, with 7 bases aligning to TRBD1. Germline V gene sequence: CDR1 MGHRA, CDR2 YSYEKL. Trimming took 1 base from V and 5 from J; bases not matched to a gene: 3. The CDR3 has 14 amino acids. CDR3 bases: TGCGCCAGCAGCCAAGCTACAGGGGTAGATACGCAGTATTTT. Encoded protein: CASSQATGVDTQYF.

V gene TRBV11-2 combines with J gene TRBJ2-7; D might be TRBD2 (6 bases). The germline gives CDR1 SGHAT, CDR2 FQNNGV. The CDR3 sequence is 15 residues long. Between the trimmed V and J ends, which lost 2 bases and 2 bases, there was a span of 13 bases. CDR3 DNA: TGTGCCAGCAGCTTATTCGCGGGGCGGACCTACGAGCAGTACGTC. It specifies CASSLFAGRTYEQYV.

The rearrangement uses TRBV5-1 and TRBJ2-5; 9 bases agree with TRBD1. CDR1 is SGHRS and CDR2 is YFSETQ in the germline V gene. Trimming took 4 bases from V and 1 from J; bases not matched to a gene: 8. The CDR3 runs to 16 residues. The CDR3 reads CASSPGTGHLQETQYF. The CDR3 DNA reads as TGCGCCAGCAGCCCTGGGACAGGGCATCTCCAAGAGACCCAGTACTTC.

The chain is built from TRBV7-9 and TRBJ2-1; TRBD2 matches at 10 bases. V lost 6 bases and J lost 9; bases outside the gene matches: 17. This CDR3 contains 17 residues. CDR1 is SEHNR, CDR2 FQNEAQ, per germline (reference sequence). The CDR3 protein is CASSGVEGASGSGEQFF. The CDR3 DNA is TGTGCCAGCAGTGGTGTGGAGGGGGCTAGCGGGAGTGGTGAGCAGTTCTTC.

The sample holds a few counts of this clone. V gene TRBV7-2 combines with J gene TRBJ2-6; 8 bases are shared with TRBD2. CDR3 length equals 17 residues. The germline gives CDR1 SGHTA, CDR2 FQGNSA. Trimming at V came to 3 bases and at J to 0 bases, leaving 4 bases not matched to a gene. The CDR3 sequence is CASSFLAGSSGANVLTF. In DNA form, the CDR3 reads TGTGCCAGCAGCTTCCTAGCGGGTTCCTCTGGGGCCAACGTCCTGACTTTC.

The chain has TRBV5-6 and TRBJ2-5, with 8 bases fitting TRBD2. The CDR3 loop spans 15 amino acids. Looked up from germline, CDR1 is SGHDT and CDR2 is YYEEEE. With 7 bases clipped from V and 5 bases from J, the junction kept 13 bases outside the gene matches. CDR3 in amino acids: CASSFWREDEETQYF. The DNA of the CDR3 is TGTGCCAGCTCCTTTTGGCGGGAGGATGAGGAGACCCAGTACTTC. The full variable domain, completed using reference TRBV5-6 and TRBJ2-5, is DAGVTQSPTHLIKTRGQQVTLRCSPKSGHDTVSWYQQALGQGPQFIFQYYEEEERQRGNFPDRFSGHQFPNYSSELNVNALLLGDSALYLCASSFWREDEETQYFGPGTRLLVL.

The rearrangement uses TRBV11-3 and TRBJ2-6, with 9 nucleotides matching TRBD1. Germline CDR1 is SGHNT and CDR2 is YENEEA. CDR3 length equals 16 residues. Trimming removed 5 bases from V and 3 bases from J; junction bases left unmatched: 5. CDR3 loop: CASSVGTGLGANVLTF. The CDR3 DNA follows: TGTGCCAGCAGCGTTGGGACAGGGCTTGGGGCCAACGTCCTGACTTTC.

There are a few counts of this clone. The J gene is TRBJ1-2, the V gene TRBV28; 11 bases align to TRBD1. CDR3 length: 15 amino acids. V lost 5 bases and J lost 5; bases outside the gene matches: 7. CDR1 and CDR2 (germline): MDHEN, SYDVKM. In DNA form, the CDR3 reads TGTGCCAGCAGTCCACGGGACAGGGGGATTTATGGCTACACCTTC. Translating it yields CASSPRDRGIYGYTF.

This sequence joins TRBV7-2 and TRBJ2-7; TRBD2 matches 9 bases. The CDR3 runs 15 residues. Looked up from germline, CDR1 is SGHTA and CDR2 is FQGNSA. Trimming at V came to 1 base and at J to 3 bases, leaving 4 bases not matched to a gene. The CDR3, as DNA: TGTGCCAGCAGCTTAGGCGTTAGCGGGAGCTACGAGCAGTACTTC. Translation gives CASSLGVSGSYEQYF.

The chain combines TRBV7-2 with TRBJ2-5, with D maybe TRBD1 (5 bases). The germline gives CDR1 SGHTA, CDR2 FQGNSA. CDR3 length equals 15 residues. V gave up 0 bases and J gave up 4 bases, with 12 bases separating them. CDR3: CASSLAASGRETQYF. For the CDR3, the DNA is TGTGCCAGCAGCTTAGCGGCGTCAGGGCGAGAGACCCAGTACTTC. The full variable domain, its missing parts supplied by reference TRBV7-2 and TRBJ2-5, is GAGVSQSPSNKVTEKGKDVELRCDPISGHTALYWYRQSLGQGLEFLIYFQGNSAPDKSGLPSDRFSAERTGGSVSTLTIQRTQQEDSAVYLCASSLAASGRETQYFGPGTRLLVL.

This chain uses TRBV9 with TRBJ1-1; 7 bases are a match to TRBD1. Germline V gives CDR1 SGDLS, CDR2 YYNGEE. The V segment lost 4 bases and the J segment 1 base; nucleotides outside the gene matches: 4. This CDR3 spans 14 amino acids. CDR3 sequence: CASSPGDRNTEAFF. Here the CDR3 DNA reads TGTGCCAGCAGCCCAGGGGACAGGAACACTGAAGCTTTCTTT.

There are a few counts of this clone. Compared with germline, one end of the junction differs, possibly owing to a read error. The rearrangement links TRBV6-5 to TRBJ2-7; D not resolved. The CDR3 sequence is 13 residues long. CDR1 and CDR2 from the germline V gene are MNHEY and SVGAGI. CDR3 sequence: CAISDGGSYEQYF. CDR3 coding DNA: TGTGCCATCAGTGACGGCGGATCCTACGAGCAGTACTTC.

J is TRBJ2-3 and V is TRBV2; TRBD1 aligns across 10 bases. After removal of 4 bases from V and 4 bases from J, the junction contained 2 bases not matched to a gene. CDR3 length: 14 amino acids. Germline V gene sequence: CDR1 SNHLY, CDR2 FYNNEI. The CDR3 DNA follows: TGTGCCAGCAGTGTGACAGGGGGCGCAGATACGCAGTATTTT. The encoded protein is CASSVTGGADTQYF.